This T cell receptor (beta chain) was sequenced during a study of cytomegalovirus exposure and HLA in healthy donors. This CDR3 spans 16 amino acids. Losses at the gene ends were 5 bases for V and 5 bases for J; bases not matched to a gene: 9. Per germline, CDR1 SGHNT and CDR2 YYREEE (reference sequence). The PCR contained 60 Vbeta and 13 Jbeta primers. Original handling: A later analysis counted tens of millions of unique TCR beta chains, some 12 million shared. Some clones are missing from TCRdb's copy, which holds only in-frame ones; the method was immunoSEQ multiplex PCR. The V and J calls and clone size come from that table; D and trimming were worked out from the DNA. The data hold approximately 77,000 clones, with roughly 80% observed a single time. Overall study findings and caveats: TCR beta chains numbering more than 150 were designated cytomegalovirus-associated.

A note on this clone: What it binds is unknown.

The clonotype originates from a man in his forties or fifties in good health and CMV-seronegative. The chain has TRBV5-4 and TRBJ2-5, with TRBD2 matching 13 bases. Sequenced material: PBMCs. The CDR3 region has the DNA TGTGCCAGCAGTTCAAGACTAGCGGGAGGCGCGGAGACCCAGTACTTC. Residues: CASSSRLAGGAETQYF.